The 15 T cell receptor beta chains reported below all come from one sample, sequenced in a study of early T cells in non-severe SARS-CoV-2 infection. TCRdb ran MiXCR on the 5' RACE reads and lists one entry per CDR3 protein. Here the sample spans around 66,000 distinct CDR3 sequences, roughly an eighth being singletons. Sequenced input: whole blood. The origin of the receptors is an adult who was a healthcare worker with PCR-confirmed SARS-CoV-2 infection or an uninfected control (not recorded which).

In this sample, this clonotype turned up many times. The V gene is TRBV29-1, the J gene TRBJ2-7; D could derive from TRBD1 or TRBD2 (5 bases each). The CDR3 runs to 13 residues. Per the germline V gene, CDR1 is SQVTM and CDR2 is ANQGSEA. The V end lost 2 bases, the J end lost 3 bases, and 11 bases lay between the germline ends. The CDR3 nucleotides are TGCAGCGTTGAATCAGGGACCCTCTACGAGCAGTACTTC. Protein sequence: CSVESGTLYEQYF.

This clonotype was counted a few times. The chain recombines TRBV6-5 with TRBJ2-2; 12 bases line up with TRBD2. After removal of 1 base from V and 2 bases from J, the junction contained 5 bases not matched to a gene. Germline values: CDR1 MNHEY, CDR2 SVGAGI. The CDR3 runs 18 residues. DNA for the CDR3: TGTGCCAGCAGTTACTTAGGACTAGCGGGACCAAACACCGGGGAGCTGTTTTTT. The encoded protein is CASSYLGLAGPNTGELFF.

This clonotype has only a few counts. This chain connects TRBV27 to TRBJ2-7; D remains ambiguous. Germline CDR1 MNHEY, CDR2 SMNVEV (reference sequence). CDR3 length equals 13 residues. V gave up 2 bases and J gave up 2 bases, with 7 bases separating them. The CDR3 region has the DNA TGTGCCAGCAGTTTAGTTCCGACCTACGAGCAGTACTTC. Protein product: CASSLVPTYEQYF.

This clonotype was seen more than once but under ten times. J is TRBJ2-7 and V is TRBV5-4; D gene unclear. V shed 0 bases and J shed 5 bases, with 9 bases lying between them. CDR1 is SGHNT, CDR2 YYREEE, per germline (reference sequence). The CDR3 contains 13 residues. The chain's CDR3 is CASSLARSNEQYF. CDR3 DNA: TGTGCCAGCAGCTTGGCTCGGAGTAACGAGCAGTACTTC. Full variable domain (remainder filled in from reference TRBV5-4 and TRBJ2-7): ETGVTQSPTHLIKTRGQQVTLRCSSQSGHNTVSWYQQALGQGPQFIFQYYREEENGRGNFPPRFSGLQFPNYSSELNVNALELDDSALYLCASSLARSNEQYFGPGTRLTVT.

This clonotype has at least ten counts. The V call is TRBV7-2, the J call TRBJ2-4, with D perhaps given as TRBD1 or TRBD2 (6 bases each). The CDR3 covers 14 residues. Trimming shortened V by 8 bases and J by 0 bases, and 11 bases separated the two germline ends. Germline CDR1 and CDR2: SGHTA and FQGNSA. The CDR3 nucleotides read TGTGCCAGCGGGGGGCAGCTAGCCAAAAACATTCAGTACTTC. Encoded protein: CASGGQLAKNIQYF.

There are a few counts of this clonotype. The rearrangement joins TRBV4-2 to TRBJ1-2; 9 bases are a match to TRBD1. J gave up 7 bases and V 0 bases, and 9 bases lay outside the gene matches. This CDR3 is built from 16 residues. Germline V gives CDR1 LGHNA, CDR2 YNFKEQ. CDR3 coding DNA: TGTGCCAGCAGCCAAGACCGTCGCGGGACAGGGATTGGCTACACCTTC. This sequence encodes CASSQDRRGTGIGYTF.

This clonotype was observed many times. The chain uses TRBV14 and TRBJ2-5; D uncertain. In germline, CDR1 is SGHDN, CDR2 FVKESK. This CDR3 has 13 amino acids. Trimming removed 5 bases from V and 5 bases from J, with 12 bases in between. The CDR3 coding sequence is TGTGCCAGCAGCGGGCGGAAAGGGGAGACCCAGTACTTC. It encodes CASSGRKGETQYF.

In its sample, this clonotype was seen a few times. The rearrangement uses TRBV29-1 and TRBJ2-7, with D maybe TRBD1 (5 bases). Germline V gene lookup returns CDR1 SQVTM and CDR2 ANQGSEA. V was pared by 8 bases and J by 4 bases, with 12 bases between. This CDR3 spans 11 amino acids. The CDR3 DNA sequence: TGCAGCTTCCACCAGGGATACGAGCAGTACTTC. Translated: CSFHQGYEQYF.

This clonotype came up a few times. The V and J genes are TRBV20-1 and TRBJ2-1, with 8 bases lining up with TRBD2. The CDR3 totals 15 residues. CDR1 and CDR2 from the germline V gene are DFQATT and SNEGSKA (reference sequence). J was trimmed by 4 bases and V by 0 bases; bases with no gene match: 5. The DNA of the CDR3 is TGCAGTGCTAGAGATCATAGCGGGATTTACAATGAGCAGTTCTTC. The encoded protein is CSARDHSGIYNEQFF.

This clonotype showed up just a few times. The gene calls are TRBV18 and TRBJ1-5; D unresolved. The CDR3 consists of 15 residues. The V and J ends lost 3 bases and 3 bases respectively, with 12 bases between them. Germline loops: CDR1 KGHSH, CDR2 LQKENI. CDR3 sequence: CASSPWQVDNQPQHF. The CDR3 nucleotides are TGTGCCAGCTCACCCTGGCAGGTGGACAATCAGCCCCAGCATTTT.

This clonotype was seen at least ten times. The chain employs TRBV14 and TRBJ1-3; D may be TRBD1 (5 bases). Germline V gene lookup returns CDR1 SGHDN and CDR2 FVKESK. The ends were cut back, 0 bases at V and 0 bases at J, with 15 bases in the middle. The CDR3 loop spans 18 amino acids. The CDR3 is CASSQDEGRPSSGNTIYF. The CDR3 DNA reads TGTGCCAGCAGCCAAGACGAGGGACGCCCGAGCTCTGGAAACACCATATATTTT. The variable domain in full, completed from reference TRBV14 and TRBJ1-3, reads EAGVTQFPSHSVIEKGQTVTLRCDPISGHDNLYWYRRVMGKEIKFLLHFVKESKQDESGMPNNRFLAERTGGTYSTLKVQPAELEDSGVYFCASSQDEGRPSSGNTIYFGEGSWLTVV.

This clonotype occurred many times. This chain joins TRBV5-4 and TRBJ2-1; 10 bases align to TRBD2. With V trimmed by 5 bases and J by 6 bases, 17 bases remained unmatched. Germline V lookup: CDR1 SGHNT, CDR2 YYREEE (reference sequence). The CDR3 spans 18 residues. The DNA of the CDR3 is TGTGCCAGCAGATCAGGACTAGCGGTCCCCCTCTCGGGCAATGAGCAGTTCTTC. The encoded protein is CASRSGLAVPLSGNEQFF.

This clonotype has just a few counts. This sequence joins TRBV7-9 and TRBJ2-7; tentatively, D is TRBD2 (5 bases). Germline CDR1 and CDR2: SEHNR and FQNEAQ (reference sequence). V lost 6 bases and J lost 1, with 13 bases in between. The CDR3 contains 14 residues. The CDR3 DNA reads as TGTGCCAGCAGGAAAGAGGGCCTATCCTACGAGCAGTACTTC. Its protein product is CASRKEGLSYEQYF.

The chain joins TRBV27 to TRBJ1-5, with D maybe TRBD1 (5 bases). The V gene's germline CDR1 is MNHEY and CDR2 SMNVEV (reference sequence). The CDR3 loop spans 15 amino acids. V shed 2 bases and J shed 0 bases, with 8 bases lying between them. The CDR3 reads CASSLHRNSNQPQHF. DNA of the CDR3: TGTGCCAGCAGTTTACACAGGAATAGCAATCAGCCCCAGCATTTT.

The V call is TRBV12-3 or TRBV12-4, the J call TRBJ1-5; D is perhaps TRBD1 (6 bases). The CDR3 is 13 residues long. V dropped 7 bases and J dropped 7 bases, with 14 bases sitting between them. The CDR3 spells CASILQGEQPQHF. The CDR3 DNA follows: TGTGCCAGCATCCTACAGGGTGAGCAGCCCCAGCATTTT.